This is a list of T cell receptor beta chains from one sample in a study of OX40 agonist ivuxolimab in advanced cancers. Generated by immunoSEQ multiplex PCR, the TCRdb table keeps only in-frame clones and is missing some. This table has roughly 60,000 clones, more than 85% appearing once. Specimen: CD4+ or CD8+ T cells sorted from blood, collected in a trial of the OX40 agonist ivuxolimab. All receptors come from an adult with an advanced solid tumor such as melanoma, head and neck, liver or kidney cancer. The conserved cysteine and the conserved F or W are not part of the CDR3 here. Fields, in order: V gene, clone size, CDR3 protein. Clone size appears in some rows only: once, few, many, or a class for an expanded clone.

>TRBV6-5|-
ASSYSPGIDTQY
>TRBV7-2|-
AIMDRANSPLH
>TRBV19|-
ASSIYFMSPDSTGELF
>TRBV30|-
AWANRGDTEAF
>TRBV7-9|-
ASSLEVKPLH
>TRBV28|-
ASSLGGGEETQY
>TRBV14|few
ASSQVTLGVEQF
>TRBV5-1|-
ASTDSRSSGNTIY
>TRBV7-2|-
ASSLNRGGGQPQH
>TRBV29-1|-
SVDNSGSTGELF
>TRBV7-2|-
ASSLGLAGGVQETQY
>TRBV4-1|-
ASSAQTKAGGTDTQY
>TRBV7-3|-
ASSPQVRGYT
>TRBV6-6|-
ASSYRDGAYEQY
>TRBV7-2|-
ASSFQGEAEAF
>TRBV19|once
ASTTGTGDNSPLH
>TRBV5-4|-
ASSRDMGSQETQY
>TRBV6-5|-
ASSPLDRPGEAF
>TRBV19|-
ASRGPKDAGASTDTQY
>TRBV9|-
ASSVGLGSEEQY
>TRBV5-6|-
ASSKGDRPTYEQY
>TRBV10-1|once
ASSDDRDPNTGELF
>TRBV5-1|-
ASSLSLAGPDTQY
>TRBV7-2|-
ASSLWLNTEAF
>TRBV2|-
ASSDAPYEQY
>TRBV7-3|few
ASSLNSGNEQF
>TRBV7-9|-
ASSPGVVEETQY
>TRBV7-2|-
ASSLSSSGGQETQY
>TRBV7-2|-
ASSPQTGYEQY
>TRBV7-3|-
ASSLGGTSRYNEQF
>TRBV4-2|-
ASSPNLGQQNTEAF
>TRBV5-5|-
ASSTDKGYGYT
>TRBV2|-
ASRVDGPPNYGYT
>TRBV30|-
AWRGIGIMNTEAF
>TRBV11-3|-
ASSLGGVAYEQY
>TRBV7-2|-
ASSRLLRGGDTQY
>TRBV7-2|few
ASSLGGSQGYT
>TRBV7-2|few
ASSYDRTGVGEQY
>TRBV5-1|-
ASSLRGVHRPEKLF
>TRBV7-3|-
ARQGDSNQPQH
>TRBV5-5|-
ASSLGTATNEKLF